Following are 28 T cell receptor beta chains from one sample sequenced in a study of T cells after posttransplantation cyclophosphamide (dated by TCRdb to 2016 to 2018). The method was the immunoSEQ multiplex PCR assay. The table was pulled from immuneACCESS by TCRdb, which kept in-frame rearrangements only. Such tables lose some clones; where checked, under half of the loss comes from unresolved V genes, and the rest has no known cause. This sample gives 17,000 or so clones in total; roughly nine tenths of them show up just once. About 0.54% of the sample lies in the top ten. The treatment or condition label on this specimen signifies: high-dose cyclophosphamide on days +3 and +4 as single-agent GVHD prophylaxis. For conditioning, the PTCy patients got busulfan and fludarabine, then a related or unrelated marrow graft, followed by cyclophosphamide on days +3 and +4. Here the sequenced sample was CD4+ T cells sorted from blood, taken after allogeneic stem cell transplant with posttransplant cyclophosphamide. These receptors all stem from a male patient in his sixties who received an allogeneic stem cell transplant from a related donor and was CMV-positive. After a transplant, some T cells may be of graft donor origin.

This clone was found a few times. The genes are TRBV4-3 and TRBJ2-1, with D perhaps matching TRBD2 (7 bases). Trimming removed 1 base at V and 2 bases at J, with 12 bases between. The CDR3 is 16 amino acids. CDR1 is LGHNA and CDR2 is YSLEER in the germline V gene. For the CDR3, the DNA is TGCGCCAGCAGCCAAGTAGGGGGGGGGACCTACAATGAGCAGTTCTTC. This gives the protein CASSQVGGGTYNEQFF.

To note about this clone: The germline gene is not matched at one end of the junction; a read error may be the cause. The identical CDR3 is also encoded by other nucleotide sequences in the sample. The chain is built from TRBV7-2 and TRBJ1-6; D is perhaps TRBD1 (6 bases). The CDR3 has 17 residues. Germline values: CDR1 SGHTA, CDR2 FQGNSA. In DNA form, the CDR3 reads TGTGCCAGCAGCTTAAGAGGACAGAGCTCCTATAATTCCCCCCTCCACTTT. Translation gives CASSLRGQSSYNSPLHF.

V is TRBV11-3 and J is TRBJ2-7; D remains ambiguous. The CDR3 spans 16 residues. The germline V gene has CDR1 SGHNT and CDR2 YENEEA. The V end was cut by 0 bases, the J end by 3 bases, with 15 bases between. CDR3 residues: CASSLDLRRYHYEQYF. The DNA of the CDR3 is TGTGCCAGCAGCTTAGATCTTCGCCGCTACCACTACGAGCAGTACTTC.

This chain uses TRBV7-3 with TRBJ2-7, with TRBD2 matching over 9 bases. The CDR3 runs to 15 residues. From germline, CDR1 is SGHTA and CDR2 FQGTGA. The J segment lost 3 bases and the V segment lost 5 bases, leaving 8 bases of the junction unmatched. In nucleotides, the CDR3 is TGTGCCAGCAGCGTGAGCGGGGGGCTCGACTACGAGCAGTACTTC. Amino acids: CASSVSGGLDYEQYF.

The chain recombines TRBV7-8 with TRBJ2-3; 9 bases are a match to TRBD1. The V gene end was trimmed by 5 bases and the J gene end by 4 bases; junction bases not matched to a gene: 4. Germline lookup yields CDR1 SGHVS and CDR2 FQNEAQ. The CDR3 runs 14 residues. The CDR3 region is CASSVQGAADTQYF. CDR3 nucleotide sequence: TGTGCCAGCAGCGTACAGGGGGCTGCAGATACGCAGTATTTT.

V is TRBV6-5 and J is TRBJ2-5; TRBD2 matches 7 bases. The CDR3 contains 13 residues. CDR1 is MNHEY and CDR2 is SVGAGI in the germline V gene. J lost 1 base, V lost 5 bases, and 1 base had no gene match. CDR3 region: CASSGGVQETQYF. CDR3 bases: TGTGCCAGCAGTGGGGGGGTCCAAGAGACCCAGTACTTC.

V and J are TRBV7-3 and TRBJ2-2, with a tentative D call TRBD1 (6 bases). V lost 2 bases and J 0 bases, leaving 10 bases between the germline ends. There are 16 residues in the CDR3. The germline gives CDR1 SGHTA, CDR2 FQGTGA. DNA of the CDR3: TGTGCCAGCAGCTTAGGGACATCGGCGAACACCGGGGAGCTGTTTTTT. Translated, it gives CASSLGTSANTGELFF.

This clone was counted a single time. The chain has TRBV7-6 and TRBJ2-3; possibly TRBD2 for D (7 bases). This CDR3 is 15 amino acids long. V lost 4 bases and J 2 bases, leaving 13 bases between the germline ends. Germline values: CDR1 SGHVS, CDR2 FNYEAQ. The CDR3 DNA reads TGTGCCAGCAGCTCTTGGGGGGGCGTCACAGATACGCAGTATTTT. Protein product: CASSSWGGVTDTQYF.

The chain employs TRBV6-1 and TRBJ1-6; D is perhaps TRBD1 (6 bases). Per germline, CDR1 MNHNS and CDR2 SASEGT. The CDR3 has 16 residues. The germline V and J ends were trimmed by 2 bases and 5 bases, with 13 bases remaining between them. The CDR3 nucleotides read TGTGCCAGCAGTGAACTACAGGGAAGGGATAATTCACCCCTCCACTTT. Translating gives CASSELQGRDNSPLHF.

V usage is TRBV21-1 and J usage is TRBJ2-7; the table calls TRBD2, which could not be checked here. TRBV21-1 is recorded as a pseudogene. The CDR3 is made up of 14 amino acids. The CDR3 sequence: CANPAGGVAYEQYF. In DNA form, the CDR3 reads TGTGCCAACCCGGCGGGGGGTGTTGCCTACGAGCAGTACTTC.

This chain connects TRBV10-3 to TRBJ2-3; 9 bases match TRBD2. The V segment lost 4 bases and the J segment 0 bases; nucleotides outside the gene matches: 2. There are 15 residues in the CDR3. Per the germline V gene, CDR1 is ENHRY and CDR2 is SYGVKD. CDR3 in amino acids: CAISGLAGSTDTQYF. In DNA form, the CDR3 reads TGTGCCATCAGTGGGCTAGCGGGGAGCACAGATACGCAGTATTTT.

CDR3: CASSLYGLAVDEQFF. CDR3 nucleotide sequence: TGTGCCAGCAGCTTGTATGGACTAGCTGTCGATGAGCAGTTCTTC. This chain connects TRBV5-6 to TRBJ2-1; 8 bases match TRBD2. This CDR3 is built from 15 residues. V dropped 1 base and J dropped 8; count of bases not matched to a gene: 8. Germline V gene sequence: CDR1 SGHDT, CDR2 YYEEEE.

This chain connects TRBV19 to TRBJ2-5, with a tentative D call TRBD1 (6 bases). Trimming stripped 3 bases from V and 1 base from J, with 6 bases between. The CDR3 spans 13 residues. Germline V CDR1 and CDR2: LNHDA, SQIVND (reference sequence). The CDR3 DNA follows: TGTGCCAGTAGTATCAGGGGCCAAGAGACCCAGTACTTC. This sequence encodes CASSIRGQETQYF.

The chain recombines TRBV7-3 with TRBJ2-2; TRBD1 matches 10 bases. V lost 5 bases and J lost 5; bases outside the gene matches: 2. CDR1 is SGHTA, CDR2 FQGTGA, per germline. CDR3 length equals 14 residues. CDR3 sequence reads: CASSGQGGTGELFF. CDR3 DNA sequence: TGTGCCAGCAGCGGACAGGGGGGGACCGGGGAGCTGTTTTTT.

The chain has TRBV6-4 and TRBJ1-1; D gene uncertain. This CDR3 comprises 13 residues. The ends were cut back, 2 bases at V and 0 bases at J, with 4 bases in the middle. Germline CDR1 and CDR2: MRHNA and SNTAGT. CDR3 residues: CASSDGLNTEAFF. CDR3 DNA: TGTGCCAGCAGTGACGGCTTGAACACTGAAGCTTTCTTT.

This chain uses TRBV5-8 with TRBJ2-6; D unresolved. V lost 3 bases and J 0 bases, leaving 16 bases between the germline ends. This CDR3 has 18 amino acids. In germline, CDR1 is SGHTS, CDR2 YDEGEE. This CDR3 reads CASSSRPLGASGANVLTF. In DNA form, the CDR3 reads TGTGCCAGCAGCTCCAGGCCACTCGGCGCCTCTGGGGCCAACGTCCTGACTTTC.

The genes are TRBV4-1 and TRBJ1-2; 8 positions match TRBD1. The junction had 11 bases not matched to a gene; V was cut back by 1 base and J by 7 bases. CDR1 is MGHRA, CDR2 YSYEKL, per germline. The CDR3 contains 16 residues. DNA of the CDR3: TGCGCCAGCAGCCAAGGTTGGGCCAGGGGGCCGGTTGGCTACACCTTC. As protein: CASSQGWARGPVGYTF.

Details on this clone: Sequence at one end of the junction differs from germline and may be a read error. The V gene is TRBV5-1, the J gene TRBJ2-5; 8 bases fit TRBD2. The CDR3 length is 15 residues. CDR1 is SGHRS, CDR2 YFSETQ, per germline. This CDR3 is CASSRAGDPREAQYF. The DNA for the CDR3 is TGCGCCAGCAGCCGAGCGGGGGACCCGAGAGAGGCCCAGTACTTC.

The chain is built from TRBV13 and TRBJ2-7; 10 bases agree with TRBD2. V shed 4 bases, J shed 0 bases, and the junction held 12 bases outside the gene matches. Germline assignment: CDR1 PRHDT and CDR2 FYEKMQ (reference sequence). The CDR3 is 18 amino acids. The CDR3 DNA follows: TGTGCCAGCAGCTCGGGGGGTAGCGGGGGGACACCCTCCTACGAGCAGTACTTC. Translated, it gives CASSSGGSGGTPSYEQYF.

This clone occurred once. V and J are TRBV9 and TRBJ2-3, with 8 bases identical to TRBD1. Germline CDR1 SGDLS, CDR2 YYNGEE. Trimming removed 4 bases from V and 2 bases from J; junction bases left unmatched: 6. The CDR3 sequence is 15 residues long. CDR3 region: CASSSWTGHTDTQYF. The CDR3 bases are TGTGCCAGCAGCTCCTGGACAGGGCACACAGATACGCAGTATTTT. Drawing the rest from reference TRBV9 and TRBJ2-3, the complete variable domain is DSGVTQTPKHLITATGQRVTLRCSPRSGDLSVYWYQQSLDQGLQFLIQYYNGEERAKGNILERFSAQQFPDLHSELNLSSLELGDSALYFCASSSWTGHTDTQYFGPGTRLTVL.

CDR3 region: CASSQALSSYNSPLHF. CDR3 in DNA: TGCGCCAGCAGCCAAGCCCTAAGCTCCTATAATTCACCCCTCCACTTT. The rearrangement links TRBV4-3 to TRBJ1-6, with no clear D. This CDR3 is 16 amino acids long. The germline V gene has CDR1 LGHNA and CDR2 YSLEER. Trimming removed 1 base from V and 0 bases from J, with 7 bases in between.

A single count supports this clone. DNA of the CDR3: TGTGCCAGTGGGGGGAGGGAGAATCAGCCCCAGCATTTT. It codes for CASGGRENQPQHF. The rearrangement joins TRBV19 to TRBJ1-5, with D tentatively TRBD1 (5 bases). This CDR3 is 13 amino acids long. With 8 bases removed from V and 4 bases from J, the gap between germline ends came to 12 bases. Germline CDR1 is LNHDA and CDR2 is SQIVND (reference sequence).

The V call is TRBV7-2, the J call TRBJ2-3, with 11 bases aligning to TRBD2. This CDR3 is built from 15 residues. Germline lookup yields CDR1 SGHTA and CDR2 FQGNSA. With 6 bases clipped from V and 5 bases from J, the junction kept 7 bases outside the gene matches. In nucleotides, the CDR3 is TGTGCCAGCAGTCTAGCGGGGGGCGGGGGAGATACGCAGTATTTT. Translation: CASSLAGGGGDTQYF.

The chain couples TRBV14 to TRBJ2-7; TRBD2 matches 7 bases. The J segment lost 2 bases and the V segment lost 3 bases, leaving 10 bases of the junction unmatched. Germline lookup yields CDR1 SGHDN and CDR2 FVKESK. CDR3 length: 16 residues. CDR3 protein: CASSHFRRGGAYEQYF. The CDR3 coding sequence is TGTGCCAGCAGCCATTTCAGGCGGGGAGGGGCCTACGAGCAGTACTTC.

The J gene is TRBJ2-5, the V gene TRBV5-1; 7 bases line up with TRBD2. CDR1 is SGHRS and CDR2 is YFSETQ in the germline V gene. V dropped 5 bases and J dropped 2; count of bases not matched to a gene: 9. The CDR3 sequence is 15 residues long. Here the CDR3 DNA reads TGCGCCAGCAGTCTTCCTAGCGGACCACAAGAGACCCAGTACTTC. Its protein is CASSLPSGPQETQYF. The variable domain in full, completed from reference TRBV5-1 and TRBJ2-5, reads KAGVTQTPRYLIKTRGQQVTLSCSPISGHRSVSWYQQTPGQGLQFLFEYFSETQRNKGNFPGRFSGRQFSNSRSEMNVSTLELGDSALYLCASSLPSGPQETQYFGPGTRLLVL.

This rearrangement joins TRBV6-6 to TRBJ2-1; TRBD2 matches at 13 bases. This CDR3 comprises 15 residues. Trimming cost V 4 bases and J 6 bases; bases outside gene matches: 3. Germline CDR1 MNHNY, CDR2 SVGAGI (reference sequence). In DNA, the CDR3 is TGTGCCAGCAGTTTGGGACTAGCGGGGCCCAATGAGCAGTTCTTC. Translation gives CASSLGLAGPNEQFF.

The chain uses TRBV9 and TRBJ1-3; TRBD1 might be the D (6 bases). This CDR3 has 15 residues. CDR1 and CDR2 (germline): SGDLS, YYNGEE. V lost 3 bases and J 0 bases, leaving 10 bases between the germline ends. CDR3 DNA sequence: TGTGCCAGCAGCGGACAGGTTGCCTCTGGAAACACCATATATTTT. It encodes CASSGQVASGNTIYF.

This chain connects TRBV27 to TRBJ1-6; D unclear. V was cut by 6 bases and J by 4 bases, with 16 bases left in between. CDR3 length: 16 residues. The germline CDR1 and CDR2 sequences are MNHEY and SMNVEV (reference sequence). The CDR3 coding sequence is TGTGCCAGCAGGACTTCGGGTTTTGGGTATAATTCACCCCTCCACTTT. It yields the protein CASRTSGFGYNSPLHF.